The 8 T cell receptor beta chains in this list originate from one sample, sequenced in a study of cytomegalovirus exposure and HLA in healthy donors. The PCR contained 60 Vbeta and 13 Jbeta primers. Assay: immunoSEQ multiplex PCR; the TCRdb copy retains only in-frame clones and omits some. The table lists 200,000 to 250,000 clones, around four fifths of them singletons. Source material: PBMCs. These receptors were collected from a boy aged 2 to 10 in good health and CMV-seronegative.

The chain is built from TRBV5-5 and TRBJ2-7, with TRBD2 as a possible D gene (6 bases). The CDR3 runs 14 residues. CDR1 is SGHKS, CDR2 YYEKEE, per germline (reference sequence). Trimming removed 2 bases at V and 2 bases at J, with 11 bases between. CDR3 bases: TGTGCCAGCAGCTTACGCGGGGTCCCCTACGAGCAGTACTTC. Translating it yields CASSLRGVPYEQYF.

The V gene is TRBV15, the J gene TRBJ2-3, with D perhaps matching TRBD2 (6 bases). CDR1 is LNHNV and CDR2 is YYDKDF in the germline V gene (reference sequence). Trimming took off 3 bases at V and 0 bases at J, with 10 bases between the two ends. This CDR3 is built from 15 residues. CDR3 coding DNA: TGTGCCACCAGCAGCCCTAGCGTAAGCACAGATACGCAGTATTTT. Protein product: CATSSPSVSTDTQYF. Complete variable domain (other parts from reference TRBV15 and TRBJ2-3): DAMVIQNPRYQVTQFGKPVTLSCSQTLNHNVMYWYQQKSSQAPKLLFHYYDKDFNNEADTPDNFQSRRPNTSFCFLDIRSPGLGDTAMYLCATSSPSVSTDTQYFGPGTRLTVL.

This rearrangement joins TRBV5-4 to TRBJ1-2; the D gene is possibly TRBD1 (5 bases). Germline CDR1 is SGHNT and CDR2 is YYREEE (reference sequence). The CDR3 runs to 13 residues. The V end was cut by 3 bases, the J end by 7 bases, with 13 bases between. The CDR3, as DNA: TGTGCCAGCAGCTCACAGGTTCAGGGTGGCTACACCTTC. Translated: CASSSQVQGGYTF.

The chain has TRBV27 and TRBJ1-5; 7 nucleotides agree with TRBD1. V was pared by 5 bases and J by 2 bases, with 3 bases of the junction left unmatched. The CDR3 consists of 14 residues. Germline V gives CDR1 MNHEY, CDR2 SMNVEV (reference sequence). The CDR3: CASSLGQGNQPQHF. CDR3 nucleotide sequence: TGTGCCAGCAGTCTCGGACAGGGCAATCAGCCCCAGCATTTT.

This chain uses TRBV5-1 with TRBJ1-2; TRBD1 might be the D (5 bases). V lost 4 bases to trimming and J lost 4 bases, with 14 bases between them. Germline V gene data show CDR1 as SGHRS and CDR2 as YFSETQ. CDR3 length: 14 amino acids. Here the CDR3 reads CASSPDRDSYGYTF. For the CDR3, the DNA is TGCGCCAGCAGCCCAGATCGAGACAGCTATGGCTACACCTTC.

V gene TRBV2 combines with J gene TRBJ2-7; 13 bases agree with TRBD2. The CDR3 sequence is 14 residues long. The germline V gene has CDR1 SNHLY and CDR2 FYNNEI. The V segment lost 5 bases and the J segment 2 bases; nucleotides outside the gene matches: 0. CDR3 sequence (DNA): TGTGCCAGCAGTACTAGCGGGAGGGCCTACGAGCAGTACTTC. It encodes CASSTSGRAYEQYF.

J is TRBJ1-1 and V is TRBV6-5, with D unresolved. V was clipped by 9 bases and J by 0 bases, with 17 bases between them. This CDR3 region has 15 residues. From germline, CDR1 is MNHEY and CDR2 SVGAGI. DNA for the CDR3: TGTGCCAGTACCCCTTCGTGGGCCATGAACACTGAAGCTTTCTTT. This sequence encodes CASTPSWAMNTEAFF.

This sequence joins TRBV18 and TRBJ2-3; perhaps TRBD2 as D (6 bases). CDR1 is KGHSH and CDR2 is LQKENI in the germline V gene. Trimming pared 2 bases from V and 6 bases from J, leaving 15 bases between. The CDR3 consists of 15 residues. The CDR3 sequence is CASSPLGGEVDTQYF. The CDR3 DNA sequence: TGTGCCAGCTCACCATTGGGGGGAGAGGTGGATACGCAGTATTTT.